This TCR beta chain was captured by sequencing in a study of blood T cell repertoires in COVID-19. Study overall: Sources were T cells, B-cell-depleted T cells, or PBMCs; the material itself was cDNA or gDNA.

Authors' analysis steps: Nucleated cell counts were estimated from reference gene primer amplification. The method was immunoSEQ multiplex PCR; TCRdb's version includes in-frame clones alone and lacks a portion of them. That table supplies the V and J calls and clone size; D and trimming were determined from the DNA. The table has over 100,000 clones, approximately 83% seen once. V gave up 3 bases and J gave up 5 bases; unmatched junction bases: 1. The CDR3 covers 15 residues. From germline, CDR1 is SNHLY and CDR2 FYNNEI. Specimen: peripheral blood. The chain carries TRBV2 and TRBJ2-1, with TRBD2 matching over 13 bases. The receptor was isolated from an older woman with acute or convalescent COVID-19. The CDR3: CASSETSGRHNEQFF. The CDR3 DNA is TGTGCCAGCAGTGAGACTAGCGGGAGGCACAATGAGCAGTTCTTC.